This TCR beta chain was obtained from a study of PD-L1 blockade in urothelial cancer. The wider study: Specimens of blood held a median count of about 150,000 T cells.

The table came from immunoSEQ multiplex PCR; TCRdb's copy has only in-frame clones and leaves some out. The sample gives under 85,000 clones, 91% of which show up once; roughly 0.9% is in the top ten. Germline V lookup: CDR1 SGHDT, CDR2 YYEEEE. The CDR3 extends over 18 amino acids. V lost 3 bases, J lost 1 base, and 17 bases lay in between. Time point described: peripheral blood 6 weeks after treatment start. Remarks on this clone: Its antigen is still unknown.

Study-level points and caveats: Lower than median blood TCR clonality before treatment predicted better survival.

The sample here was PBMCs, taken around atezolizumab (anti-PD-L1) treatment. This chain uses TRBV5-6 with TRBJ2-6, with a weak D call TRBD2 (5 bases). The receptor comes from an elderly woman with urothelial cancer. The DNA for the CDR3 is TGTGCCAGCAGCTCCGTTCTCGCAACGGGATCTGGGGCCAACGTCCTGACTTTC. Its translation is CASSSVLATGSGANVLTF.